Listed below are T cell receptor beta chains from one sample, sequenced in a study of cytomegalovirus exposure and HLA in healthy donors. The protocol was immunoSEQ multiplex PCR, while the TCRdb copy is restricted to in-frame clones and leaves out a portion. The data contain 200,000 or so clones, more than 80% of them seen just once; the ten biggest clones take up around 6.7%. The sequencing input was PBMCs. These receptors all stem from a man aged 18-30 years in good health and CMV-seropositive. The CDR3 runs from the conserved cysteine through the conserved F or W. The D gene is left open where the match is weak. Size is stated for part of the rows, as once, few or many counts, or as a class when the clone is expanded.

V gene	J gene	clone size	D gene	CDR3 protein	CDR3 DNA
TRBV5-1	TRBJ1-5	-	TRBD1	CASSLTTGGNQPQHF	TGCGCCAGCAGCTTGACAACAGGGGGGAATCAGCCCCAGCATTTT
TRBV7-2	TRBJ2-3	-	TRBD2	CASSLAGGRRDTQYF	TGTGCCAGCAGCTTAGCGGGAGGGAGGCGAGATACGCAGTATTTT
TRBV28	TRBJ2-3	-	TRBD2	CASSPFGGAGGMHTQYF	TGTGCCAGCAGTCCCTTCGGGGGCGCGGGAGGGATGCATACGCAGTATTTT
TRBV9	TRBJ2-1	-	TRBD2	CASSVVSGAYNEQFF	TGTGCCAGCAGCGTAGTAAGCGGGGCCTACAATGAGCAGTTCTTC
TRBV30	TRBJ2-2	few	TRBD2	CAWRGGTNTGELFF	TGTGCCTGGCGGGGGGGTACAAACACCGGGGAGCTGTTTTTT
TRBV25-1	TRBJ2-2	-	-	CASSWRGELFF	TGTGCCAGCAGCTGGCGGGGGGAGCTGTTTTTT
TRBV5-1	TRBJ2-7	few	-	CASSAGIRYEQYF	TGCGCCAGCAGCGCGGGGATCCGCTACGAGCAGTACTTC
TRBV11-3	TRBJ2-1	-	TRBD1	CASSPRGPSSYNEQFF	TGTGCCAGCAGCCCCAGGGGGCCTAGCTCCTACAATGAGCAGTTCTTC
TRBV14	TRBJ2-7	few	-	CASSLGGRGYEQYF	TGTGCCAGCAGCTTAGGCGGCAGAGGCTACGAGCAGTACTTC
TRBV5-1	TRBJ1-4	-	-	CASSLDRVDEKLFF	TGCGCCAGCAGCTTGGACAGGGTAGATGAAAAACTGTTTTTT
TRBV4-2	TRBJ2-1	-	TRBD2	CASSLAASSGIYNEQFF	TGTGCCAGCAGCCTAGCGGCGTCTAGCGGTATTTACAATGAGCAGTTCTTC
TRBV27	TRBJ2-1	-	TRBD2	CASNGLAGNEQFF	TGTGCCAGCAACGGACTAGCGGGAAATGAGCAGTTCTTC
TRBV27	TRBJ2-7	-	TRBD1	CASSPGQPYEQYF	TGTGCCAGCAGTCCGGGACAGCCCTACGAGCAGTACTTC
TRBV7-2	TRBJ1-2	-	-	CASSSPRSYGYTF	TGTGCCAGCAGCTCCCCCCGTAGTTATGGCTACACCTTC
TRBV9	TRBJ1-1	-	-	CASSLRDFGRNTEAFF	TGTGCCAGCAGCTTGCGGGACTTCGGGAGGAACACTGAAGCTTTCTTT
TRBV9	TRBJ1-2	-	-	CASSVATGSLGYTF	TGTGCCAGCAGCGTAGCTACCGGGAGTCTTGGCTACACCTTC
TRBV7-2	TRBJ2-7	-	TRBD1	CASSTHSGTGNYEQYF	TGTGCCAGCAGCACCCACTCCGGGACAGGGAACTACGAGCAGTACTTC
TRBV6-1	TRBJ2-5	-	TRBD2	CASSDAGAGGPRETQYF	TGTGCCAGCAGTGATGCGGGAGCGGGAGGGCCCCGGGAGACCCAGTACTTC
TRBV9	TRBJ2-2	few	-	CASSVRGTGELFF	TGTGCCAGCAGCGTACGGGGAACCGGGGAGCTGTTTTTT
TRBV13	TRBJ2-3	-	-	CASSLGLATSTDTQYF	TGTGCCAGCAGCTTAGGGCTAGCGACTAGCACAGATACGCAGTATTTT
TRBV15	TRBJ1-1	-	-	CATSRQTYTEAFF	TGTGCCACCAGCAGACAAACTTACACTGAAGCTTTCTTT
TRBV5-1	TRBJ2-1	-	-	CASRPPYRETPYNEQFF	TGCGCCAGCAGGCCCCCCTACCGGGAAACCCCATACAATGAGCAGTTCTTC
TRBV28	TRBJ2-7	-	-	CASRYGGSYEQYF	TGTGCCAGCAGGTATGGCGGGTCTTACGAGCAGTACTTC
TRBV2	TRBJ2-5	-	-	CASSRSRLETQYF	TGTGCCAGCAGCCGAAGCAGGTTGGAGACCCAGTACTTC
TRBV19	TRBJ2-5	-	-	CATSNGRGRYQETQYF	TGTGCCACCAGTAATGGCAGGGGAAGGTACCAAGAGACCCAGTACTTC
TRBV5-1	TRBJ2-7	-	-	CAQHWGRSYEQYF	TGCGCCCAGCACTGGGGGCGCTCCTACGAGCAGTACTTC
TRBV7-6	TRBJ2-2	-	-	CASSSLDRSGTGELFF	TGTGCCAGCAGCTCCTTGGACAGATCGGGAACCGGGGAGCTGTTTTTT
TRBV7-2	TRBJ2-5	-	-	CASSAETGAGWSQYF	TGTGCCAGCAGCGCCGAGACTGGGGCTGGGTGGTCCCAGTACTTC
TRBV9	TRBJ1-1	-	TRBD1	CASSGDRAGDTEAFF	TGTGCCAGCAGCGGCGACAGGGCCGGGGACACTGAAGCTTTCTTT
TRBV9	TRBJ2-3	-	-	CASSPGGLDTQYF	TGTGCCAGCAGCCCGGGCGGGCTGGATACGCAGTATTTT
TRBV28	TRBJ1-5	-	TRBD1	CASSFRQGVNQPQHF	TGTGCCAGCAGTTTCCGACAGGGGGTGAATCAGCCCCAGCATTTT
TRBV1	TRBJ2-1	once	-	CTSSQAGQVYNEQFF	TGCACCAGCAGCCAAGCGGGACAAGTCTACAATGAGCAGTTCTTC
TRBV6-5	TRBJ1-5	few	TRBD1	CASSPDRVQPQHF	TGTGCCAGCAGTCCTGACAGGGTTCAGCCCCAGCATTTT